Detailed here is one T cell receptor beta chain. The data originate from a study of blood T cell repertoires in COVID-19. Per the study methods: From reference gene primer amplification, estimates of nucleated cell counts were derived. Some clones are missing from TCRdb's copy, which holds only in-frame ones; the method was immunoSEQ multiplex PCR. Clone size and the V and J calls come from that table; the DNA yielded D and trimming. Of about 26,000 clones in the sample, approximately 94% are singletons; the top ten hold about 3.9%. The V gene's germline CDR1 is SGHRS and CDR2 YFSETQ. V was clipped by 4 bases and J by 1 base, with 14 bases between them. The CDR3 covers 15 residues.

The chain has TRBV5-1 and TRBJ2-5, with TRBD2 as a possible D gene (6 bases). This receptor was obtained from a human donor with active COVID-19. The donor label of this sample is uncertain. Sample: peripheral blood. The CDR3 protein is CASSAGRPVQETQYF. In DNA, the CDR3 is TGCGCCAGCAGCGCGGGACGGCCGGTCCAAGAGACCCAGTACTTC.